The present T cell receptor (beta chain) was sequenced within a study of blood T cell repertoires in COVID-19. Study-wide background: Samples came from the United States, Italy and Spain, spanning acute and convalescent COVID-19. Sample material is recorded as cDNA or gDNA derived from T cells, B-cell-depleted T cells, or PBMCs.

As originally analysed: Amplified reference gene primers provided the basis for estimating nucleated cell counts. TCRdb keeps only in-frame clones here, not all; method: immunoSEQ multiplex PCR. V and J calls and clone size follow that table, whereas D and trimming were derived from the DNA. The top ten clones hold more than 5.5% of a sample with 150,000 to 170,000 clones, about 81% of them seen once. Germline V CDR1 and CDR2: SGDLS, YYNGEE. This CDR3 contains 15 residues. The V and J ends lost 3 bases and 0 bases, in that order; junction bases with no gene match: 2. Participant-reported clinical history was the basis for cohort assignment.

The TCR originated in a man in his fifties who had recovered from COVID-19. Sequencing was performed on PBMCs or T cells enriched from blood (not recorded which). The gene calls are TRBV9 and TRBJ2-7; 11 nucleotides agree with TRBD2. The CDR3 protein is CASSAGTSGSYEQYF. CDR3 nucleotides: TGTGCCAGCAGCGCTGGGACTAGCGGCTCCTACGAGCAGTACTTC. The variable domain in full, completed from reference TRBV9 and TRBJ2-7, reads DSGVTQTPKHLITATGQRVTLRCSPRSGDLSVYWYQQSLDQGLQFLIQYYNGEERAKGNILERFSAQQFPDLHSELNLSSLELGDSALYFCASSAGTSGSYEQYFGPGTRLTVT.